The 9 T cell receptor beta chains reported below all come from one sample, sequenced in a study of T cell responses to AZD1222 COVID-19 vaccine. Libraries were prepared by immunoSEQ multiplex PCR; TCRdb keeps only in-frame clonotypes and omits some of them. The sample shows some 150,000 clones, 80% to 90% of them seen only once. The specimen comprised peripheral blood, sampled after recovery from COVID-19. These receptors were collected from an adult who had recovered from COVID-19.

This rearrangement joins TRBV6-2 or TRBV6-3 to TRBJ2-3, with D maybe TRBD2 (6 bases). CDR1 and CDR2 (germline): MNHEY, SVGEGT. V was clipped by 7 bases and J by 2 bases, with 16 bases between them. CDR3 length: 15 amino acids. CDR3 nucleotides: TGTGCCAGCACCCCCCCGGGACTCCCCACAGATACGCAGTATTTT. Amino acids: CASTPPGLPTDTQYF.

The chain carries TRBV6-4 and TRBJ1-5; D remains unclear. The CDR3 loop spans 13 amino acids. Germline V CDR1 and CDR2: MRHNA, SNTAGT. V was pared by 4 bases and J by 7 bases, with 11 bases between. The DNA for the CDR3 is TGTGCCAGCAGTGTGCAGTTCGGGCAGCCCCAGCATTTT. This encodes CASSVQFGQPQHF.

V and J are TRBV7-9 and TRBJ2-2; no clear D. Germline-derived CDR1 and CDR2 are SEHNR and FQNEAQ (reference sequence). This CDR3 is built from 14 residues. Trimming took off 4 bases at V and 3 bases at J, with 9 bases between the two ends. This CDR3 is CASSSNLDTGELFF. CDR3 nucleotides: TGTGCCAGCAGCTCTAACCTCGACACCGGGGAGCTGTTTTTT.

The gene calls are TRBV9 and TRBJ1-1; 7 positions agree with TRBD1. After removal of 3 bases from V and 4 bases from J, the junction contained 6 bases not matched to a gene. This CDR3 is 14 amino acids long. CDR1 and CDR2 from the germline V gene are SGDLS and YYNGEE. The CDR3 sequence: CASSGRAGGTEAFF. The CDR3, as DNA: TGTGCCAGCAGCGGCCGTGCAGGGGGCACTGAAGCTTTCTTT.

The chain links TRBV9 to TRBJ1-4, with 8 bases that match TRBD1. The CDR3 is made up of 14 amino acids. The trim removed 2 bases at V and 7 bases at J, leaving 4 bases unmatched. CDR1 SGDLS and CDR2 YYNGEE come from the germline V gene. The CDR3 here is CASSVTQGGEKLFF. The CDR3 bases are TGTGCCAGCAGCGTGACACAGGGGGGTGAAAAACTGTTTTTT.

Worth noting for this clone: Other nucleotide sequences in the sample specify the same CDR3. The CDR3: CAISERLLDTQYF. CDR3 sequence (DNA): TGTGCCATCAGTGAGAGATTGCTAGATACGCAGTATTTT. The V gene is TRBV10-3, the J gene TRBJ2-3, with D unresolved. Germline assignment: CDR1 ENHRY and CDR2 SYGVKD. Between the trimmed V and J ends, which lost 2 bases and 5 bases, there was a span of 8 bases. This CDR3 is 13 amino acids long.

V and J are TRBV6-2 or TRBV6-3 and TRBJ1-1; 10 bases line up with TRBD1. V lost 6 bases, J lost 1 base, and 8 bases stayed unmatched. Germline CDR1 reads MNHEY; CDR2 reads SVGEGT. The CDR3 is 16 amino acids. CDR3 nucleotide sequence: TGTGCCAGCAGCCAAGAAAGGACAGGGGGGAACACTGAAGCTTTCTTT. It specifies CASSQERTGGNTEAFF.

The V and J genes are TRBV24-1 and TRBJ2-7; 8 bases agree with TRBD1. The CDR3 length is 12 residues. V was clipped by 7 bases and J by 9 bases; unmatched bases: 7. Germline CDR1 reads KGHDR; CDR2 reads SFDVKD. The CDR3 sequence is CATRWDRTRQYF. CDR3 DNA sequence: TGTGCCACCAGATGGGACAGGACGAGGCAGTACTTC.

This clone has just a few counts. The V call is TRBV11-2, the J call TRBJ1-5; a weak D match, TRBD1 (5 bases). This CDR3 region has 14 residues. Germline V gene data show CDR1 as SGHAT and CDR2 as FQNNGV. Between the trimmed V and J ends, which lost 0 bases and 6 bases, there was a span of 9 bases. The CDR3 loop is CASSLEGRFQPQHF. DNA of the CDR3: TGTGCCAGCAGCTTAGAGGGACGATTTCAGCCCCAGCATTTT.